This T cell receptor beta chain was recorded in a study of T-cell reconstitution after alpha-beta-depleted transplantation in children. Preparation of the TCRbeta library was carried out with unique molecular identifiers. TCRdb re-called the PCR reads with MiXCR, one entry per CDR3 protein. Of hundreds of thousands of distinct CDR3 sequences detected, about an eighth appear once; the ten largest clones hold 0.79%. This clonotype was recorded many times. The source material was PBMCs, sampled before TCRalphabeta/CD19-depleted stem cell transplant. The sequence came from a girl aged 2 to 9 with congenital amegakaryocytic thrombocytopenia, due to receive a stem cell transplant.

The CDR3 loop is CSADGGDEKLFF. CDR3 nucleotides: TGCAGTGCTGACGGTGGGGATGAAAAACTGTTTTTT. This chain uses TRBV20-1 with TRBJ1-4; no clear D gene. CDR3 length: 12 amino acids. The ends were cut back, 5 bases at V and 6 bases at J, with 10 bases in the middle. CDR1 is DFQATT, CDR2 SNEGSKA, per germline (reference sequence).